This TCR beta chain is from a study of post-analysis software for immune sequencing data. The wider study: Relapsing-remitting, secondary progressive and progressive-relapsing forms of multiple sclerosis all featured among disease courses. Whole-study results and caveats: Five or six TRBV segments appeared more often in patients than in controls, and TRBV5-6, TRBV5-1 and TRBV20-1 were among these. Same-batch samples co-clustered strongly by F measure. A significant reduction in normalized Chao1 diversity was observed in multiple sclerosis patients versus controls.

Between the trimmed V and J ends, which lost 5 bases and 0 bases, there was a span of 11 bases. The CDR3 extends over 14 amino acids. Germline values: CDR1 DFQATT, CDR2 SNEGSKA (reference sequence). A few counts support this clonotype. Antigen: not known. The authors incorporated unique molecular identifiers into the TCR beta cDNA libraries. The yield from roughly 1 to 10 million T cells was around 500,000 cDNA molecules in total. Via MiXCR, TCRdb re-called the PCR reads, giving one row per CDR3 protein. The sample includes fewer than 700,000 distinct CDR3 sequences, roughly 47% of them seen just once.

This chain joins TRBV20-1 and TRBJ2-1, with D perhaps matching TRBD1 or TRBD2 (5 bases each). Specimen: blood. The source of this sequence is a girl aged 5 to 17 with multiple sclerosis. The CDR3 sequence: CSARDPLSYNEQFF. CDR3 in DNA: TGCAGTGCTCGGGACCCGCTCTCCTACAATGAGCAGTTCTTC.